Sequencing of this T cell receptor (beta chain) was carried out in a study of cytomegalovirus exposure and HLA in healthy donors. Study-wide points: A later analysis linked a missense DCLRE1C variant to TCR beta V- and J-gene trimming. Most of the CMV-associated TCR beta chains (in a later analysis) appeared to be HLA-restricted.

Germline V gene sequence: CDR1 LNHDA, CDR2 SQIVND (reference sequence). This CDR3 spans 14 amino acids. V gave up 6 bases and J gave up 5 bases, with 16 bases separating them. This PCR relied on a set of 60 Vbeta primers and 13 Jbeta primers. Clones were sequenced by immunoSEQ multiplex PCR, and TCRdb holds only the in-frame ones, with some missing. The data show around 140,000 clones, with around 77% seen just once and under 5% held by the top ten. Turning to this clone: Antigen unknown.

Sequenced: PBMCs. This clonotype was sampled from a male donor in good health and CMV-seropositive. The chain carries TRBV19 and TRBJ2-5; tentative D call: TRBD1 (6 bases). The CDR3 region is CASRWSGGEETQYF. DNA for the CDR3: TGTGCCAGTAGGTGGTCTGGGGGCGAGGAGACCCAGTACTTC.